A selection of T cell receptor beta chains follows, all from one sample in a study of blood T cell repertoires in COVID-19. Profiling relied on immunoSEQ multiplex PCR, and the TCRdb table lists in-frame clones only, not all of them. The sample lists roughly 70,000 clones, about 90% occurring once. Sequences were obtained from peripheral blood. Receptor source: a woman older than 75 with active COVID-19. Both conserved end residues are part of each CDR3. The order of the fields is clone size, D gene, V gene, CDR3 length, J gene, CDR3 protein, CDR3 DNA. The D gene is left open where the match is weak. Clone size is not always given. Where it is, it says once, few, many or a class for expanded clones.

clone size: -
D gene: -
V gene: TRBV11-2
CDR3 length: 12
J gene: TRBJ2-3
CDR3 protein: CASSLNMDTQYF
CDR3 DNA: TGTGCCAGCAGCCTAAATATGGATACGCAGTATTTT

clone size: -
D gene: -
V gene: TRBV18
CDR3 length: 12
J gene: TRBJ2-1
CDR3 protein: CASSPNRNEQFF
CDR3 DNA: TGTGCCAGCTCACCCAACAGGAATGAGCAGTTCTTC

clone size: -
D gene: TRBD2
V gene: TRBV5-1
CDR3 length: 15
J gene: TRBJ2-5
CDR3 protein: CASSSTGGPQETQYF
CDR3 DNA: TGCGCCAGCAGCTCGACGGGAGGGCCCCAAGAGACCCAGTACTTC

clone size: -
D gene: -
V gene: TRBV3-1/TRBV3-2
CDR3 length: 14
J gene: TRBJ1-2
CDR3 protein: CASSQEIGHYGYTF
CDR3 DNA: TGTGCCAGCAGCCAAGAGATAGGACATTATGGCTACACCTTC

clone size: -
D gene: TRBD1
V gene: TRBV28
CDR3 length: 13
J gene: TRBJ2-7
CDR3 protein: CASRRQGSYEQYF
CDR3 DNA: TGTGCCAGCAGGCGACAGGGCTCCTACGAGCAGTACTTC

clone size: -
D gene: -
V gene: TRBV19
CDR3 length: 11
J gene: TRBJ2-7
CDR3 protein: CASTPGSEQYF
CDR3 DNA: TGTGCCAGTACCCCGGGGTCCGAGCAGTACTTC

clone size: -
D gene: -
V gene: TRBV27
CDR3 length: 17
J gene: TRBJ1-5
CDR3 protein: CASSSHPLTGTDQPQHF
CDR3 DNA: TGTGCCAGCAGTTCCCATCCACTAACAGGGACGGATCAGCCCCAGCATTTT

clone size: -
D gene: TRBD2
V gene: TRBV7-2
CDR3 length: 15
J gene: TRBJ2-2
CDR3 protein: CASSSAGGRTGELFF
CDR3 DNA: TGTGCCAGCAGCTCTGCGGGAGGGCGCACCGGGGAGCTGTTTTTT

clone size: -
D gene: -
V gene: TRBV28
CDR3 length: 15
J gene: TRBJ1-2
CDR3 protein: CASAGPGAQFYGYTF
CDR3 DNA: TGTGCCAGCGCCGGGCCAGGGGCGCAATTCTATGGCTACACCTTC

clone size: -
D gene: TRBD1
V gene: TRBV5-1
CDR3 length: 15
J gene: TRBJ2-3
CDR3 protein: CASTKGQSEGDTQYF
CDR3 DNA: TGCGCCAGCACCAAGGGACAGAGTGAGGGAGATACGCAGTATTTT

clone size: -
D gene: TRBD1
V gene: TRBV3-1/TRBV3-2
CDR3 length: 14
J gene: TRBJ2-7
CDR3 protein: CASSRQGPSYEQYF
CDR3 DNA: TGTGCCAGCAGTCGACAGGGGCCCTCCTACGAGCAGTACTTC

clone size: -
D gene: -
V gene: TRBV30
CDR3 length: 19
J gene: TRBJ1-5
CDR3 protein: CAWSILWTAADFSNQPQHF
CDR3 DNA: TGTGCCTGGAGTATCCTTTGGACAGCCGCCGACTTCAGCAATCAGCCCCAGCATTTT

clone size: -
D gene: -
V gene: TRBV5-3
CDR3 length: 16
J gene: TRBJ2-1
CDR3 protein: CARSPLSVGATYEQFF
CDR3 DNA: TGTGCCAGAAGCCCGCTCTCGGTCGGAGCTACCTATGAGCAGTTCTTC

clone size: once
D gene: TRBD1
V gene: TRBV4-1
CDR3 length: 17
J gene: TRBJ2-1
CDR3 protein: CASSHPGGPLSYNEQFF
CDR3 DNA: TGCGCCAGCAGCCACCCAGGGGGACCTCTCTCCTACAATGAGCAGTTCTTC

clone size: few
D gene: TRBD2
V gene: TRBV27
CDR3 length: 18
J gene: TRBJ2-2
CDR3 protein: CASTLLAGGVANTGELFF
CDR3 DNA: TGTGCCAGCACCTTACTAGCGGGAGGTGTCGCGAACACCGGGGAGCTGTTTTTT

clone size: -
D gene: -
V gene: TRBV9
CDR3 length: 12
J gene: TRBJ1-2
CDR3 protein: CASSRDNYGYTF
CDR3 DNA: TGTGCCAGCAGCCGGGATAACTATGGCTACACCTTC

clone size: -
D gene: TRBD2
V gene: TRBV14
CDR3 length: 15
J gene: TRBJ2-1
CDR3 protein: CASSPLAGGRNEQFF
CDR3 DNA: TGTGCCAGCAGCCCCCTGGCGGGAGGTCGGAATGAGCAGTTCTTC

clone size: -
D gene: TRBD2
V gene: TRBV7-6
CDR3 length: 15
J gene: TRBJ2-7
CDR3 protein: CASSLAGLAGDEQYF
CDR3 DNA: TGTGCCAGCAGCTTAGCGGGGCTAGCGGGAGACGAGCAGTACTTC

clone size: -
D gene: -
V gene: TRBV5-6
CDR3 length: 19
J gene: TRBJ1-6
CDR3 protein: CASSLEPVVGSSYNSPLHF
CDR3 DNA: TGTGCCAGCAGCTTGGAGCCCGTTGTGGGGAGCTCCTATAATTCACCCCTCCACTTT

clone size: once
D gene: -
V gene: TRBV6-5
CDR3 length: 12
J gene: TRBJ2-5
CDR3 protein: CASSLAEETQYF
CDR3 DNA: TGTGCCAGCAGTTTAGCGGAAGAGACCCAGTACTTC

clone size: -
D gene: TRBD1
V gene: TRBV28
CDR3 length: 14
J gene: TRBJ2-7
CDR3 protein: CASSELDRVYEQYF
CDR3 DNA: TGTGCCAGCAGCGAACTGGACAGGGTTTACGAGCAGTACTTC

clone size: -
D gene: TRBD1
V gene: TRBV18
CDR3 length: 15
J gene: TRBJ2-5
CDR3 protein: CASSRTGAVKETQYF
CDR3 DNA: TGTGCCAGCTCACGGACAGGTGCTGTAAAGGAGACCCAGTACTTC

clone size: -
D gene: TRBD1
V gene: TRBV29-1
CDR3 length: 12
J gene: TRBJ2-7
CDR3 protein: CSVGQGSYEQYF
CDR3 DNA: TGCAGCGTTGGACAGGGGTCGTACGAGCAGTACTTC

clone size: once
D gene: TRBD1
V gene: TRBV9
CDR3 length: 15
J gene: TRBJ2-7
CDR3 protein: CASSPGDRDFGEQYF
CDR3 DNA: TGTGCCAGCAGCCCGGGGGACAGGGACTTCGGCGAGCAGTACTTC

clone size: once
D gene: TRBD1
V gene: TRBV6-2/TRBV6-3
CDR3 length: 16
J gene: TRBJ2-6
CDR3 protein: CASSFEQGTGANVLTF
CDR3 DNA: TGTGCCAGCAGTTTTGAACAGGGGACTGGGGCCAACGTCCTGACTTTC

clone size: -
D gene: TRBD2
V gene: TRBV27
CDR3 length: 15
J gene: TRBJ2-5
CDR3 protein: CASSKAGGGGETQYF
CDR3 DNA: TGTGCCAGCAGTAAAGCGGGAGGAGGTGGAGAGACCCAGTACTTC

clone size: -
D gene: TRBD2
V gene: TRBV30
CDR3 length: 16
J gene: TRBJ2-7
CDR3 protein: CAWSEGLAGGPYEQYF
CDR3 DNA: TGTGCCTGGAGCGAGGGACTAGCGGGAGGGCCTTACGAGCAGTACTTC

clone size: -
D gene: TRBD1
V gene: TRBV24-1
CDR3 length: 18
J gene: TRBJ2-2
CDR3 protein: CATSRYPPGQGGTGELFF
CDR3 DNA: TGTGCCACCAGTAGATATCCCCCCGGACAGGGAGGCACCGGGGAGCTGTTTTTT

clone size: -
D gene: -
V gene: TRBV4-3
CDR3 length: 13
J gene: TRBJ2-7
CDR3 protein: CASSQGGGYEQYF
CDR3 DNA: TGCGCCAGCAGCCAAGGCGGAGGGTACGAGCAGTACTTC

clone size: -
D gene: -
V gene: TRBV4-2
CDR3 length: 15
J gene: TRBJ2-7
CDR3 protein: CASSQADRTTYEQYF
CDR3 DNA: TGTGCCAGCAGCCAAGCGGACAGGACTACCTACGAGCAGTACTTC

clone size: few
D gene: -
V gene: TRBV25-1
CDR3 length: 15
J gene: TRBJ2-5
CDR3 protein: CASSEAGAGQETQYF
CDR3 DNA: TGTGCCAGCAGTGAAGCAGGGGCGGGTCAAGAGACCCAGTACTTC

clone size: -
D gene: TRBD2
V gene: TRBV5-4
CDR3 length: 20
J gene: TRBJ2-1
CDR3 protein: CASSLGLAGGPRLRYNEQFF
CDR3 DNA: TGTGCCAGCAGCTTGGGACTAGCGGGAGGGCCCCGTTTGAGGTACAATGAGCAGTTCTTC

clone size: -
D gene: TRBD2
V gene: TRBV30
CDR3 length: 15
J gene: TRBJ2-3
CDR3 protein: CAWGLAGVGADTQYF
CDR3 DNA: TGTGCCTGGGGACTAGCGGGAGTTGGAGCAGATACGCAGTATTTT

clone size: -
D gene: -
V gene: TRBV18
CDR3 length: 14
J gene: TRBJ2-3
CDR3 protein: CASSRTLGEDTQYF
CDR3 DNA: TGTGCCAGCTCACGGACACTTGGGGAAGATACGCAGTATTTT

clone size: -
D gene: -
V gene: TRBV30
CDR3 length: 10
J gene: TRBJ2-3
CDR3 protein: CAWGRDTQYF
CDR3 DNA: TGTGCCTGGGGGCGAGATACGCAGTATTTT

clone size: -
D gene: -
V gene: TRBV15
CDR3 length: 16
J gene: TRBJ1-5
CDR3 protein: CATSREAPGNNQPQHF
CDR3 DNA: TGTGCCACCAGCAGAGAGGCTCCAGGGAACAATCAGCCCCAGCATTTT

clone size: once
D gene: TRBD1
V gene: TRBV19
CDR3 length: 17
J gene: TRBJ2-2
CDR3 protein: CASTQGTGGLGTGELFF
CDR3 DNA: TGTGCCAGTACCCAGGGGACAGGGGGCTTGGGTACCGGGGAGCTGTTTTTT

clone size: -
D gene: -
V gene: TRBV11-3
CDR3 length: 16
J gene: TRBJ2-1
CDR3 protein: CASSSFGGSSYNEQFF
CDR3 DNA: TGTGCCAGCAGCTCCTTCGGTGGGAGCTCCTACAATGAGCAGTTCTTC

clone size: -
D gene: TRBD1
V gene: TRBV12-3/TRBV12-4
CDR3 length: 13
J gene: TRBJ2-7
CDR3 protein: CASSLAGGYEQYF
CDR3 DNA: TGTGCCAGCAGTTTGGCAGGGGGCTACGAGCAGTACTTC

clone size: -
D gene: TRBD1
V gene: TRBV7-2
CDR3 length: 15
J gene: TRBJ1-5
CDR3 protein: CASTTGTGVGQPQHF
CDR3 DNA: TGTGCCAGCACCACAGGGACAGGGGTAGGCCAGCCCCAGCATTTT

clone size: -
D gene: -
V gene: TRBV14
CDR3 length: 13
J gene: TRBJ2-7
CDR3 protein: CASSQDRHYEQYF
CDR3 DNA: TGTGCCAGCAGCCAAGACAGACATTACGAGCAGTACTTC

clone size: -
D gene: -
V gene: TRBV1
CDR3 length: 16
J gene: TRBJ2-7
CDR3 protein: CTSSRRVATISYEQYF
CDR3 DNA: TGCACCAGCAGCCGGAGAGTAGCGACCATCTCCTACGAGCAGTACTTC

clone size: -
D gene: -
V gene: TRBV14
CDR3 length: 14
J gene: TRBJ2-3
CDR3 protein: CASSQDSNTDTQYF
CDR3 DNA: TGTGCCAGCAGCCAAGATTCCAACACAGATACGCAGTATTTT

clone size: -
D gene: -
V gene: TRBV18
CDR3 length: 15
J gene: TRBJ2-3
CDR3 protein: CASSPPRGLTDTQYF
CDR3 DNA: TGTGCCAGCTCACCACCCAGGGGCCTCACAGATACGCAGTATTTT

clone size: -
D gene: TRBD2
V gene: TRBV27
CDR3 length: 18
J gene: TRBJ2-3
CDR3 protein: CASSLSMWVAGTADTQYF
CDR3 DNA: TGTGCCAGCAGTTTATCGATGTGGGTAGCGGGAACGGCAGATACGCAGTATTTT

clone size: -
D gene: TRBD1
V gene: TRBV3-1/TRBV3-2
CDR3 length: 16
J gene: TRBJ1-6
CDR3 protein: CASSQDPGGAGSPLHF
CDR3 DNA: TGTGCCAGCAGCCAAGATCCAGGGGGCGCAGGTTCACCCCTCCACTTT

clone size: -
D gene: -
V gene: TRBV2
CDR3 length: 12
J gene: TRBJ1-1
CDR3 protein: CLGQIMNTEAFF
CDR3 DNA: TGTCTGGGGCAGATAATGAACACTGAAGCTTTCTTT

clone size: -
D gene: TRBD2
V gene: TRBV7-3
CDR3 length: 17
J gene: TRBJ2-3
CDR3 protein: CASSLWASGRNTDTQYF
CDR3 DNA: TGTGCCAGCAGCTTATGGGCTAGCGGGAGGAACACAGATACGCAGTATTTT

clone size: -
D gene: TRBD2
V gene: TRBV5-6
CDR3 length: 16
J gene: TRBJ2-5
CDR3 protein: CASSLAGTGGQETQYF
CDR3 DNA: TGTGCCAGCAGCTTGGCCGGAACGGGGGGCCAAGAGACCCAGTACTTC

clone size: -
D gene: TRBD1
V gene: TRBV3-1/TRBV3-2
CDR3 length: 17
J gene: TRBJ2-7
CDR3 protein: CASSPRSGQGRPYEQYF
CDR3 DNA: TGTGCCAGCAGCCCTAGATCTGGACAGGGACGTCCCTACGAGCAGTACTTC

clone size: -
D gene: TRBD1
V gene: TRBV28
CDR3 length: 15
J gene: TRBJ2-1
CDR3 protein: CASSEPGTGYNEQFF
CDR3 DNA: TGTGCCAGCAGTGAGCCCGGGACAGGGTACAATGAGCAGTTCTTC

clone size: -
D gene: TRBD1
V gene: TRBV28
CDR3 length: 15
J gene: TRBJ1-5
CDR3 protein: CASSITGGFGQPQHF
CDR3 DNA: TGTGCCAGCAGTATTACAGGGGGCTTCGGGCAGCCCCAGCATTTT

clone size: -
D gene: TRBD2
V gene: TRBV10-3
CDR3 length: 16
J gene: TRBJ2-1
CDR3 protein: CAISALAGFSYNEQFF
CDR3 DNA: TGTGCCATCAGTGCCCTAGCGGGATTCTCCTACAATGAGCAGTTCTTC

clone size: -
D gene: TRBD2
V gene: TRBV24-1
CDR3 length: 15
J gene: TRBJ2-2
CDR3 protein: CATSRLAGGTGELFF
CDR3 DNA: TGTGCCACCAGTAGACTAGCGGGAGGGACCGGGGAGCTGTTTTTT

clone size: few
D gene: -
V gene: TRBV14
CDR3 length: 14
J gene: TRBJ2-7
CDR3 protein: CASSQGGQYYEQYF
CDR3 DNA: TGTGCCAGCAGCCAAGGTGGGCAATACTACGAGCAGTACTTC